The present T cell receptor beta chain was sequenced within a study of blood T cell repertoires in COVID-19. About the study: COVID-19 samples, acute and convalescent, were from the United States, Italy and Spain. PBMCs, B-cell-depleted T cells, or T cells provided the cDNA or gDNA that made up the material.

Per the original methods: Estimation of nucleated cell counts was performed using reference gene primer amplification. Repertoires were generated with immunoSEQ multiplex PCR, while TCRdb's copy carries only in-frame clones and drops some. That table furnishes V, J and clone size, whereas the DNA furnished D and trimming. The sample includes tens of thousands of clones, more than 70% of them seen just once. The CDR3 is 15 residues long. Germline loops: CDR1 MDHEN, CDR2 SYDVKM. With 3 bases clipped from V and 9 bases from J, the junction kept 8 bases outside the gene matches. The source material was peripheral blood. The V call is TRBV28, the J call TRBJ1-6; 7 nucleotides match TRBD1. This clonotype was obtained from a man older than 75 with acute or convalescent COVID-19. CDR3 DNA sequence: TGTGCCAGCAGTTTGGCGGGACAGTCTTTTTCACCCCTCCACTTT. Its translation is CASSLAGQSFSPLHF. The whole variable domain, remainder taken from reference TRBV28 and TRBJ1-6, is DVKVTQSSRYLVKRTGEKVFLECVQDMDHENMFWYRQDPGLGLRLIYFSYDVKMKEKGDIPEGYSVSREKKERFSLILESASTNQTSMYLCASSLAGQSFSPLHFGNGTRLTVT.